The entry below gives a single T cell receptor beta chain sequence along with its context. Assay used: immunoSEQ multiplex PCR; TCRdb lists only in-frame clones, some missing. The table has 200,000 to 300,000 clones, 90% seen once. The sample is drawn from a study of cytomegalovirus exposure and HLA in healthy donors. J was trimmed by 3 bases and V by 2 bases; bases with no gene match: 0. Germline assignment: CDR1 MNHEY and CDR2 SVGAGI. The CDR3 sequence is 14 residues long. This chain links TRBV6-5 with TRBJ2-7; 11 bases agree with TRBD2. The receptor comes from a young woman in good health and CMV-seronegative. Sequenced material: PBMCs. DNA of the CDR3: TGTGCCAGCAGTTACGGGACTAGCGGCTACGAGCAGTACTTC. This sequence encodes CASSYGTSGYEQYF.